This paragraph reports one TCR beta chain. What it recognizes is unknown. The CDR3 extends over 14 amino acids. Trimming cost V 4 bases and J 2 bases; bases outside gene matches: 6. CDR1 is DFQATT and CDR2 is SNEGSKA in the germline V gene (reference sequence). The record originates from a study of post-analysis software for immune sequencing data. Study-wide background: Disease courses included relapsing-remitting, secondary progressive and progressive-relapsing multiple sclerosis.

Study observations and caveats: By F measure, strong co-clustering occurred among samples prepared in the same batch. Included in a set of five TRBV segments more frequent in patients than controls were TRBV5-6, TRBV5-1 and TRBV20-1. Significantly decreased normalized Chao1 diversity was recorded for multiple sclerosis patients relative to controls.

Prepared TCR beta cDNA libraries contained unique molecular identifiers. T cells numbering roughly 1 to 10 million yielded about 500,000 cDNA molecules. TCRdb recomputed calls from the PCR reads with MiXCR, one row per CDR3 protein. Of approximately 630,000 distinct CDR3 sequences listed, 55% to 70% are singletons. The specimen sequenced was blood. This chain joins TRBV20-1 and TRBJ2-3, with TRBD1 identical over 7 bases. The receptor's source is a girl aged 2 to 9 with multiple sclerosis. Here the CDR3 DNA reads TGCAGTGCTAAATCGGGGACAGCCACAGATACGCAGTATTTT. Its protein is CSAKSGTATDTQYF.